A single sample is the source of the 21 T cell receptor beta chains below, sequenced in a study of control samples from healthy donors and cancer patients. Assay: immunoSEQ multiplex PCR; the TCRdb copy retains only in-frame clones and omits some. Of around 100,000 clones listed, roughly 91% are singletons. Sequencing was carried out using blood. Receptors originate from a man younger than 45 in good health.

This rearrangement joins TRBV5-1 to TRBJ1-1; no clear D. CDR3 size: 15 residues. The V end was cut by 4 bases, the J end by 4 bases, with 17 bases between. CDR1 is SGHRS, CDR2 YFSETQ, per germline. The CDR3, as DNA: TGCGCCAGCAGCCCCCTTCGGTCCTCGGGCACTGAAGCTTTCTTT. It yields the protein CASSPLRSSGTEAFF.

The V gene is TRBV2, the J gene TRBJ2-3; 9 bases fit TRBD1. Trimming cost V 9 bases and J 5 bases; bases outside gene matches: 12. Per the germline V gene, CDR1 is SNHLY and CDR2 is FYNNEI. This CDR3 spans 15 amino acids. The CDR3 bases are TGTGCCAGTCGAAAGGGGACAGGGAGGGAAGATACGCAGTATTTT. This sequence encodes CASRKGTGREDTQYF.

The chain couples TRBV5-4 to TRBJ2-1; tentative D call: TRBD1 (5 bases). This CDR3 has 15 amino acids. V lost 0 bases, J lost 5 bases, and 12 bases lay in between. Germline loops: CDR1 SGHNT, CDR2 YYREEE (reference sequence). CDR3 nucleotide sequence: TGTGCCAGCAGCTTGGCCCAGGGTATCGACAATGAGCAGTTCTTC. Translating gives CASSLAQGIDNEQFF.

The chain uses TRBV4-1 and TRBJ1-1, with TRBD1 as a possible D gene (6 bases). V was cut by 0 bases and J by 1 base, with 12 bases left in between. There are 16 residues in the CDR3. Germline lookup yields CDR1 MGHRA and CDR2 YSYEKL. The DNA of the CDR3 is TGCGCCAGCAGCCAAGATAAGCCGGGACAGAACACTGAAGCTTTCTTT. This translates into CASSQDKPGQNTEAFF.

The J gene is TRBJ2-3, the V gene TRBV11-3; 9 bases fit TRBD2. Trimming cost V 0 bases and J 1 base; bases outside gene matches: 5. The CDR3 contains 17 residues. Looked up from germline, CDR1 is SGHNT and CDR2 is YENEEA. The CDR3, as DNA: TGTGCCAGCAGCTTAGACCGCGGGGGGGCTCGCACAGATACGCAGTATTTT. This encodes CASSLDRGGARTDTQYF.

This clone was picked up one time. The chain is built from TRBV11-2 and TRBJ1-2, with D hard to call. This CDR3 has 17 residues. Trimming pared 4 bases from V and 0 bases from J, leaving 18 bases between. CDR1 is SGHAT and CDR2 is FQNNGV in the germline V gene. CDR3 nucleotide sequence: TGTGCCAGCAGCTCACTCCGATCCAATCGAGCTAACTATGGCTACACCTTC. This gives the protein CASSSLRSNRANYGYTF.

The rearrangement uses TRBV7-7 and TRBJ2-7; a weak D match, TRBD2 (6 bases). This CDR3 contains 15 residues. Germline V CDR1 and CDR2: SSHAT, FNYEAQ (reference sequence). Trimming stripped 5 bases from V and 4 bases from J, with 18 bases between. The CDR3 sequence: CASSPGGALGYEQYF. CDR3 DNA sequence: TGTGCCAGCAGCCCCGGGGGAGCGCTAGGGTACGAGCAGTACTTC.

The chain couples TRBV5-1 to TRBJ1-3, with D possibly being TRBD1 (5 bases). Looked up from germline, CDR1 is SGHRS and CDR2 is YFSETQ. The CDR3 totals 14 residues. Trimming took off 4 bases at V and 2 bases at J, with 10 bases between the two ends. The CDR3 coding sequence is TGCGCCAGCAGCCCGGACAACCCTGGAAACACCATATATTTT. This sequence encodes CASSPDNPGNTIYF.

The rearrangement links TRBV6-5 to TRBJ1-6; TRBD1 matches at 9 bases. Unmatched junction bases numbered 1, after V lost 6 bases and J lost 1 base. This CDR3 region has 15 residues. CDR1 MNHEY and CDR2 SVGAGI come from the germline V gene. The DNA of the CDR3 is TGTGCCAGCAGGGACAGGGGATCCTATAATTCACCCCTCCACTTT. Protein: CASRDRGSYNSPLHF.

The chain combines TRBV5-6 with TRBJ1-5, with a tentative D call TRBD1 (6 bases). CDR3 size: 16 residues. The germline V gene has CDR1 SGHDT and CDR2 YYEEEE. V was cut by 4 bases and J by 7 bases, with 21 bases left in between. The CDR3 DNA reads TGTGCCAGCAGCCGTACTGCAGGGGCGCTTAGACAGCCCCAGCATTTT. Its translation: CASSRTAGALRQPQHF.

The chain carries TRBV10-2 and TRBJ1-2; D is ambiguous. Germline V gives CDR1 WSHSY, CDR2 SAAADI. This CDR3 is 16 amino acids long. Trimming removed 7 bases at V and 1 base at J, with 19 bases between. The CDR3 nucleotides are TGCGCCAGCACCAACCTTCTTGGAGACGTTAACTATGGCTACACCTTC. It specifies CASTNLLGDVNYGYTF.

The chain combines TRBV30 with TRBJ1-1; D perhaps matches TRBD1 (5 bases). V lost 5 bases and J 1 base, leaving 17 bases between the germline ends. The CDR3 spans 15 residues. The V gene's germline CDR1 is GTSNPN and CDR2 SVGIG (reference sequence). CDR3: CAWFRAGFTNTEAFF. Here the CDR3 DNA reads TGTGCCTGGTTCCGAGCAGGGTTTACGAACACTGAAGCTTTCTTT.

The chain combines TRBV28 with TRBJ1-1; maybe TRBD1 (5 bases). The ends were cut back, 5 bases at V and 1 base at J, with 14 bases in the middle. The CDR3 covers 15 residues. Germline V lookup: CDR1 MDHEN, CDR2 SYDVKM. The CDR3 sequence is CASSGVGGWNTEAFF. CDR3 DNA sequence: TGTGCCAGCAGTGGGGTTGGGGGTTGGAACACTGAAGCTTTCTTT.

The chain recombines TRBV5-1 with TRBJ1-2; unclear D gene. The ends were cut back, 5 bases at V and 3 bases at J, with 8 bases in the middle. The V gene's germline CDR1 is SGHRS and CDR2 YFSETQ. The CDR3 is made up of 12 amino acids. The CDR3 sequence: CASRADHYGYTF. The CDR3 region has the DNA TGCGCCAGCAGGGCGGACCACTATGGCTACACCTTC. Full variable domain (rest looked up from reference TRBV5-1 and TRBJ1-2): KAGVTQTPRYLIKTRGQQVTLSCSPISGHRSVSWYQQTPGQGLQFLFEYFSETQRNKGNFPGRFSGRQFSNSRSEMNVSTLELGDSALYLCASRADHYGYTFGSGTRLTVV.

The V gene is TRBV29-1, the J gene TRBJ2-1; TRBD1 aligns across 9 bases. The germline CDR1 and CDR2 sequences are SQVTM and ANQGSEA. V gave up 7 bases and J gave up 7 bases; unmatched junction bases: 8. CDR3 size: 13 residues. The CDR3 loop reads CSGTGGAGNEQFF. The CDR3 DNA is TGCAGCGGAACAGGGGGCGCGGGGAATGAGCAGTTCTTC.

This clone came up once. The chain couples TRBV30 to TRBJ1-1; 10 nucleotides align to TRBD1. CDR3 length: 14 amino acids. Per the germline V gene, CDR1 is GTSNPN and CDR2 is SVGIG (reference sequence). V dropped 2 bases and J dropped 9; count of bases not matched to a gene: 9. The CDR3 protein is CAWSYGGQGRQAFF. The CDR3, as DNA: TGTGCCTGGAGTTACGGGGGACAGGGGCGTCAAGCTTTCTTT.

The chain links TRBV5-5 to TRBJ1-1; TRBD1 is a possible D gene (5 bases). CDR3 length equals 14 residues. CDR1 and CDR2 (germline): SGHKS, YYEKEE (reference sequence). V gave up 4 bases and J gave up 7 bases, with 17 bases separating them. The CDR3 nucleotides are TGTGCCAGCAGCGCGCGGACTCAGGGTGGTGAAGCTTTCTTT. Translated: CASSARTQGGEAFF.

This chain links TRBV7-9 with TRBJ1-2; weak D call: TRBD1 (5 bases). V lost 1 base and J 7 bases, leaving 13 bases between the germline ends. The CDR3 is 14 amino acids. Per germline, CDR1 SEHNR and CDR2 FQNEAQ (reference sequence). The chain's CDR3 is CASSLEPRAAGYTF. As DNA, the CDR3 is TGTGCCAGCAGCTTAGAGCCCAGGGCGGCTGGCTACACCTTC.

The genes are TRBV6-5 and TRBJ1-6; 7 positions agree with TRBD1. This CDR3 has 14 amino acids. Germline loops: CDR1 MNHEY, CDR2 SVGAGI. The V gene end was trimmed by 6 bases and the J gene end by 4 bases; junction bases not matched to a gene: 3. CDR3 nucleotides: TGTGCCAGCAGAGGGGGCGAATATAATTCACCCCTCCACTTT. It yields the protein CASRGGEYNSPLHF.

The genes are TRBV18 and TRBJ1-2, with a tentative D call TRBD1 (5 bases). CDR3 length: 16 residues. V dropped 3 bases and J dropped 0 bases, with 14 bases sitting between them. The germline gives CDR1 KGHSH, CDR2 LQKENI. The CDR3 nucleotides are TGTGCCAGCTCACCGTCCACGGCAGGGACTAACTATGGCTACACCTTC. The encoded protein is CASSPSTAGTNYGYTF. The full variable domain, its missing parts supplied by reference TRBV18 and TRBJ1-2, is NAGVMQNPRHLVRRRGQEARLRCSPMKGHSHVYWYRQLPEEGLKFMVYLQKENIIDESGMPKERFSAEFPKEGPSILRIQQVVRGDSAAYFCASSPSTAGTNYGYTFGSGTRLTVV.

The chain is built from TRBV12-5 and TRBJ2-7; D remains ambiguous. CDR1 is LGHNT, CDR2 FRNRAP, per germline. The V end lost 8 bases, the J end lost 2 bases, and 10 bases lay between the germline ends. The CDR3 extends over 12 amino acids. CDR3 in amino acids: CASLGGTYEQYF. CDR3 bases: TGTGCTAGTCTAGGCGGTACCTACGAGCAGTACTTC.